What follows are 23 T cell receptor beta chains derived from one specimen sequenced in a study of shared clonotypes between healthy human individuals. Sequencing was performed with immunoSEQ multiplex PCR; in TCRdb, only in-frame clones are kept and a portion is missing. The profile shows hundreds of thousands of clones, around 81% of them singletons. Sequences were obtained from PBMCs. These receptor sequences come from a woman aged 40 to 50 in good health. Some clones in this sample may be carry-over from other donors' samples.

This CDR3 is CASSEGAAGNTIYF. Here the CDR3 DNA reads TGTGCCAGCTCGGAGGGGGCGGCGGGAAACACCATATATTTT. The chain has TRBV7-6 and TRBJ1-3; 7 nucleotides agree with TRBD1. CDR1 and CDR2 (germline): SGHVS, FNYEAQ. The V segment lost 8 bases and the J segment 4 bases; nucleotides outside the gene matches: 8. This CDR3 has 14 amino acids.

The chain joins TRBV7-2 to TRBJ2-7; 7 positions agree with TRBD1. This CDR3 has 14 amino acids. CDR1 is SGHTA and CDR2 is FQGNSA in the germline V gene. V shed 6 bases, J shed 3 bases, and the junction held 8 bases outside the gene matches. In DNA, the CDR3 is TGTGCCAGCAGGCCGGACAGGTTTAACTACGAGCAGTACTTC. Protein product: CASRPDRFNYEQYF.

The V gene is TRBV28, the J gene TRBJ1-1; D may be TRBD1 (5 bases). Trimming removed 2 bases at V and 10 bases at J, with 11 bases between. Germline CDR1 is MDHEN and CDR2 is SYDVKM. This CDR3 has 12 amino acids. CDR3 protein: CASSLPGQLAFF. The CDR3 DNA reads as TGTGCCAGCAGTTTACCGGGGCAGTTAGCTTTCTTT.

Ten or more counts support this clone. J is TRBJ2-5 and V is TRBV11-1; TRBD2 is a possible D gene (6 bases). The germline V gene encodes CDR1 SGHAT and CDR2 FQDESV (reference sequence). The CDR3 runs to 14 residues. V was pared by 2 bases and J by 1 base, with 8 bases between. CDR3 nucleotides: TGTGCCAGCAGCTTACTGGGGGGCCAAGAGACCCAGTACTTC. It yields the protein CASSLLGGQETQYF.

The V and J genes are TRBV28 and TRBJ2-7; no clear D gene. The V end was cut by 0 bases, the J end by 1 base, with 10 bases between. The CDR3 totals 15 residues. In germline, CDR1 is MDHEN, CDR2 SYDVKM. For the CDR3, the DNA is TGTGCCAGCAGTTTATGGGACGCCGGATCCTACGAGCAGTACTTC. It yields the protein CASSLWDAGSYEQYF.

The chain joins TRBV7-9 to TRBJ1-1; maybe TRBD1 (6 bases). V lost 5 bases, J lost 8 bases, and 12 bases lay in between. Germline values: CDR1 SEHNR, CDR2 FQNEAQ (reference sequence). This CDR3 region has 12 residues. CDR3 bases: TGTGCCAGCAGCAATCCCGGGACAGAAGCTTTCTTT. Its translation: CASSNPGTEAFF.

This chain joins TRBV2 and TRBJ2-1; a possible D gene is TRBD1 (6 bases). Germline-derived CDR1 and CDR2 are SNHLY and FYNNEI. V shed 7 bases and J shed 6 bases, with 16 bases lying between them. This CDR3 contains 14 residues. Here the CDR3 reads CASTGTLMVNEQFF. The DNA of the CDR3 is TGTGCCAGCACGGGGACACTAATGGTCAATGAGCAGTTCTTC.

The V gene is TRBV27, the J gene TRBJ1-5; tentatively, D is TRBD1 (5 bases). The CDR3 is 14 amino acids. CDR1 and CDR2 (germline): MNHEY, SMNVEV (reference sequence). V was pared by 6 bases and J by 7 bases, with 16 bases between. The CDR3 region is CASRVAGTGQPQHF. DNA for the CDR3: TGTGCCAGCAGGGTGGCAGGGACCGGCCAGCCCCAGCATTTT.

This sequence joins TRBV5-6 and TRBJ1-2, with 8 bases aligning to TRBD1. V was clipped by 4 bases and J by 4 bases; unmatched bases: 9. This CDR3 is built from 15 residues. CDR1 is SGHDT, CDR2 YYEEEE, per germline. CDR3 in DNA: TGTGCCAGCAGCCTAACCGGGACAGGCGCCTATGGCTACACCTTC. Its translation is CASSLTGTGAYGYTF.

There are many counts of this clone. V and J are TRBV29-1 and TRBJ2-3; maybe TRBD2 (6 bases). There are 13 residues in the CDR3. CDR1 and CDR2 from the germline V gene are SQVTM and ANQGSEA. V lost 4 bases and J lost 1, with 9 bases in between. The DNA for the CDR3 is TGCAGCGTTGGATGGGGGGGCACAGATACGCAGTATTTT. Translation gives CSVGWGGTDTQYF.

J is TRBJ2-5 and V is TRBV28; D ambiguous. This CDR3 region has 14 residues. Germline CDR1 MDHEN, CDR2 SYDVKM. V lost 5 bases to trimming and J lost 2 bases, with 12 bases between them. CDR3 nucleotide sequence: TGTGCCAGCAGTCTGCAGGCGGAACAAGAGACCCAGTACTTC. It translates to CASSLQAEQETQYF.

The V and J genes are TRBV28 and TRBJ1-2, with D tentatively TRBD1 (6 bases). The germline CDR1 and CDR2 sequences are MDHEN and SYDVKM. CDR3 size: 17 residues. Deletions cut 2 bases from V and 0 bases from J, with 16 bases between. The CDR3 spells CASSLGTNLPPNYGYTF. CDR3 coding DNA: TGTGCCAGCAGTTTAGGGACAAACCTCCCTCCTAACTATGGCTACACCTTC.

The chain employs TRBV25-1 and TRBJ2-3, with D possibly matching TRBD2 (5 bases). Germline CDR1 and CDR2: MGHDK and SYGVNS. CDR3 length: 15 amino acids. Trimming shortened V by 4 bases and J by 4 bases, and 15 bases separated the two germline ends. This chain's CDR3 is CASSASSGGADTQYF. The CDR3 coding sequence is TGTGCCAGCAGTGCATCTAGTGGAGGTGCAGATACGCAGTATTTT.

The chain couples TRBV9 to TRBJ2-7; tentatively, D is TRBD2 (6 bases). The germline V and J ends were trimmed by 4 bases and 0 bases, with 14 bases remaining between them. The germline gives CDR1 SGDLS, CDR2 YYNGEE. The CDR3 has 15 amino acids. CDR3 sequence reads: CASSPTSYSSYEQYF. The CDR3 coding sequence is TGTGCCAGCAGCCCTACTAGCTATAGCTCCTACGAGCAGTACTTC.

This clone was observed at least ten times. The rearrangement links TRBV19 to TRBJ2-7; 7 bases line up with TRBD1. V was clipped by 5 bases and J by 6 bases; unmatched bases: 13. CDR1 LNHDA and CDR2 SQIVND come from the germline V gene (reference sequence). The CDR3 is 15 residues long. The chain's CDR3 is CASSATGQPLGEQYF. As DNA, the CDR3 is TGTGCCAGTAGTGCGACAGGGCAACCTCTGGGCGAGCAGTACTTC.

The chain is built from TRBV7-8 and TRBJ1-1; D gene uncertain. CDR3 length: 13 amino acids. Trimming took off 3 bases at V and 1 base at J, with 6 bases between the two ends. Germline V CDR1 and CDR2: SGHVS, FQNEAQ. The CDR3 sequence is CASSFPRNTEAFF. The DNA for the CDR3 is TGTGCCAGCAGCTTTCCCCGGAACACTGAAGCTTTCTTT.

The V call is TRBV4-2, the J call TRBJ2-5, with 8 nucleotides matching TRBD1. J was trimmed by 5 bases and V by 0 bases; bases with no gene match: 5. Germline V gene lookup returns CDR1 LGHNA and CDR2 YNFKEQ. The CDR3 contains 15 residues. DNA of the CDR3: TGTGCCAGCAGCCAAGACAGGGGGCGCGCTGAGACCCAGTACTTC. It translates to CASSQDRGRAETQYF.

The rearrangement joins TRBV28 to TRBJ2-3; D gene unclear. Deletions cut 3 bases from V and 4 bases from J, with 8 bases between. Looked up from germline, CDR1 is MDHEN and CDR2 is SYDVKM. The CDR3 sequence is 13 residues long. The CDR3 loop reads CASSFSSPDTQYF. As DNA, the CDR3 is TGTGCCAGCAGTTTTAGTTCCCCAGATACGCAGTATTTT.

The V and J genes are TRBV11-2 and TRBJ2-3, with unresolved D. The germline gives CDR1 SGHAT, CDR2 FQNNGV. The CDR3 runs 13 residues. Trimming shortened V by 3 bases and J by 3 bases, and 7 bases separated the two germline ends. CDR3 bases: TGTGCCAGCAGCTTTAATCCGACAGATACGCAGTATTTT. This sequence encodes CASSFNPTDTQYF.

This clone was seen repeatedly, ten times or more. This specimen includes other DNA sequences encoding the same CDR3. The chain recombines TRBV2 with TRBJ1-2; D is unresolved. This CDR3 contains 13 residues. Per the germline V gene, CDR1 is SNHLY and CDR2 is FYNNEI. The V and J ends lost 2 bases and 8 bases respectively, with 12 bases between them. CDR3 bases: TGTGCCAGCAGTGAAACCGTCGATTGGGGCTACACCTTC. This translates into CASSETVDWGYTF.

This clone was seen a single time. The J gene is TRBJ2-7, the V gene TRBV7-9; 9 bases match TRBD1. CDR1 and CDR2 from the germline V gene are SEHNR and FQNEAQ (reference sequence). Trimming took 10 bases from V and 6 from J; bases not matched to a gene: 13. The CDR3 is 14 residues long. The CDR3 loop is CATQSGGQGTEQYF. In DNA form, the CDR3 reads TGTGCCACCCAGTCTGGGGGACAGGGAACCGAGCAGTACTTC.

This chain links TRBV28 with TRBJ2-5; 7 positions match TRBD1. Germline CDR1 and CDR2: MDHEN and SYDVKM. Losses at the gene ends were 4 bases for V and 1 base for J; bases not matched to a gene: 9. This CDR3 has 16 residues. The CDR3 region is CASSYGTAHLQETQYF. CDR3 in DNA: TGTGCCAGCAGTTACGGGACAGCGCACCTCCAAGAGACCCAGTACTTC.

In regard to this clone: The sample has other DNA sequences that encode this CDR3 too. The genes are TRBV15 and TRBJ2-3; D is uncertain. CDR1 and CDR2 (germline): LNHNV, YYDKDF (reference sequence). The CDR3 length is 15 residues. Deletions cut 0 bases from V and 0 bases from J, with 7 bases between. CDR3 nucleotide sequence: TGTGCCACCAGCAGAGATCGACTTAGCACAGATACGCAGTATTTT. The encoded protein is CATSRDRLSTDTQYF.